A single sample gave rise to the 4 T cell receptor beta chains below, sequenced in a study of blood T cell repertoires in COVID-19. Here immunoSEQ multiplex PCR was the method, and the copy in TCRdb shows in-frame clones only, minus some. The sample holds about 150,000 clones, over 65% seen once. What was sequenced was peripheral blood. The receptors were gathered from a man older than 75 with acute or convalescent COVID-19.

This clone was found a few times. V gene TRBV4-2 combines with J gene TRBJ2-2; D gene unclear. Germline V gene sequence: CDR1 LGHNA, CDR2 YNFKEQ. The CDR3 totals 15 residues. Trimming took off 0 bases at V and 8 bases at J, with 13 bases between the two ends. In DNA, the CDR3 is TGTGCCAGCAGCCAAGATGCTCCCACCAGGGGGGAGCTGTTTTTT. Residues: CASSQDAPTRGELFF.

The table lists this clone with a few counts. The V gene is TRBV6-2 or TRBV6-3, the J gene TRBJ2-7; 7 positions match TRBD1. V lost 6 bases and J lost 2; bases outside the gene matches: 7. Germline V gives CDR1 MNHEY, CDR2 SVGEGT. There are 14 residues in the CDR3. This CDR3 is CASSPSDRAYEQYF. CDR3 nucleotides: TGTGCCAGCAGCCCAAGCGACAGGGCCTACGAGCAGTACTTC.

This clone has just a few counts. This rearrangement joins TRBV7-8 to TRBJ1-5; no clear D. Germline V gives CDR1 SGHVS, CDR2 FQNEAQ. Trimming took 2 bases from V and 2 from J, leaving 10 bases between them. The length of the CDR3 is 15 residues. The CDR3 DNA reads as TGTGCCAGCAGCTTAATGAGGGTTGGCAATCAGCCCCAGCATTTT. Protein product: CASSLMRVGNQPQHF.

This clone occurred a few times. The V call is TRBV28, the J call TRBJ2-2, with D hard to call. Germline assignment: CDR1 MDHEN and CDR2 SYDVKM. CDR3 size: 14 residues. The V and J ends lost 2 bases and 5 bases respectively, with 9 bases between them. CDR3 bases: TGTGCCAGCAGTTTAGTCATCGGGACCGGGGAGCTGTTTTTT. This translates into CASSLVIGTGELFF.